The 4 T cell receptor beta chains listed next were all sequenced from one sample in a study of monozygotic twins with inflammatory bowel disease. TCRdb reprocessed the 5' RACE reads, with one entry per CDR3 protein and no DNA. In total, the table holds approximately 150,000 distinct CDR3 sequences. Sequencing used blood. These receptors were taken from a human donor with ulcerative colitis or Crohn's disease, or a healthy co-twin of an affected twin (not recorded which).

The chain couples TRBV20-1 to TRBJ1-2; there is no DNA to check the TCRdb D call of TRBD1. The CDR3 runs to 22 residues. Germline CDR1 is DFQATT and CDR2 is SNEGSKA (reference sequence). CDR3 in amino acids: CSARDLGIGRGKGDELNYGYTF.

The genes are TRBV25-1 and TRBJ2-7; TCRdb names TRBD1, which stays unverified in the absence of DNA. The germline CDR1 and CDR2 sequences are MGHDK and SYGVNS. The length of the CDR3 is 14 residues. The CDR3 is CASSELRDTYEQYF.

CDR3 sequence reads: CASSYWIGANSPLHF. The chain combines TRBV6-2 or TRBV6-3 with TRBJ1-6; as DNA is missing, the TRBD1 call by TCRdb cannot be tested. The CDR3 loop spans 15 amino acids. Germline V gene sequence: CDR1 MNHEY, CDR2 SVGEGT.

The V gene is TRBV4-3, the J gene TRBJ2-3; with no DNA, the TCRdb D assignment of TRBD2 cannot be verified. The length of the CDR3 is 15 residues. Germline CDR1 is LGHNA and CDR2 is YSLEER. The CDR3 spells CASSQVNSVTDTQYF.